Sequencing of this T cell receptor (beta chain) was carried out in a study of blood T cell repertoires in COVID-19. This CDR3 has 16 amino acids. The V segment lost 6 bases and the J segment 1 base; nucleotides outside the gene matches: 8. Germline CDR1 and CDR2: WSHSY and SAAADI. Produced via immunoSEQ multiplex PCR; TCRdb's table is partial and in-frame only. The profile shows under 400,000 clones, around 87% of them singletons. The chain links TRBV10-2 to TRBJ2-2, with TRBD1 identical over 7 bases. The sequenced sample consisted of PBMCs or T cells enriched from blood (not recorded which). The TCR comes from a man aged 35 to 55 in a cohort exposed to, infected with or recovered from COVID-19 (not recorded which). In nucleotides, the CDR3 is TGCGCCAGCAGACAATCCCGGACAGGGAACACCGGGGAGCTGTTTTTT. It translates to CASRQSRTGNTGELFF.